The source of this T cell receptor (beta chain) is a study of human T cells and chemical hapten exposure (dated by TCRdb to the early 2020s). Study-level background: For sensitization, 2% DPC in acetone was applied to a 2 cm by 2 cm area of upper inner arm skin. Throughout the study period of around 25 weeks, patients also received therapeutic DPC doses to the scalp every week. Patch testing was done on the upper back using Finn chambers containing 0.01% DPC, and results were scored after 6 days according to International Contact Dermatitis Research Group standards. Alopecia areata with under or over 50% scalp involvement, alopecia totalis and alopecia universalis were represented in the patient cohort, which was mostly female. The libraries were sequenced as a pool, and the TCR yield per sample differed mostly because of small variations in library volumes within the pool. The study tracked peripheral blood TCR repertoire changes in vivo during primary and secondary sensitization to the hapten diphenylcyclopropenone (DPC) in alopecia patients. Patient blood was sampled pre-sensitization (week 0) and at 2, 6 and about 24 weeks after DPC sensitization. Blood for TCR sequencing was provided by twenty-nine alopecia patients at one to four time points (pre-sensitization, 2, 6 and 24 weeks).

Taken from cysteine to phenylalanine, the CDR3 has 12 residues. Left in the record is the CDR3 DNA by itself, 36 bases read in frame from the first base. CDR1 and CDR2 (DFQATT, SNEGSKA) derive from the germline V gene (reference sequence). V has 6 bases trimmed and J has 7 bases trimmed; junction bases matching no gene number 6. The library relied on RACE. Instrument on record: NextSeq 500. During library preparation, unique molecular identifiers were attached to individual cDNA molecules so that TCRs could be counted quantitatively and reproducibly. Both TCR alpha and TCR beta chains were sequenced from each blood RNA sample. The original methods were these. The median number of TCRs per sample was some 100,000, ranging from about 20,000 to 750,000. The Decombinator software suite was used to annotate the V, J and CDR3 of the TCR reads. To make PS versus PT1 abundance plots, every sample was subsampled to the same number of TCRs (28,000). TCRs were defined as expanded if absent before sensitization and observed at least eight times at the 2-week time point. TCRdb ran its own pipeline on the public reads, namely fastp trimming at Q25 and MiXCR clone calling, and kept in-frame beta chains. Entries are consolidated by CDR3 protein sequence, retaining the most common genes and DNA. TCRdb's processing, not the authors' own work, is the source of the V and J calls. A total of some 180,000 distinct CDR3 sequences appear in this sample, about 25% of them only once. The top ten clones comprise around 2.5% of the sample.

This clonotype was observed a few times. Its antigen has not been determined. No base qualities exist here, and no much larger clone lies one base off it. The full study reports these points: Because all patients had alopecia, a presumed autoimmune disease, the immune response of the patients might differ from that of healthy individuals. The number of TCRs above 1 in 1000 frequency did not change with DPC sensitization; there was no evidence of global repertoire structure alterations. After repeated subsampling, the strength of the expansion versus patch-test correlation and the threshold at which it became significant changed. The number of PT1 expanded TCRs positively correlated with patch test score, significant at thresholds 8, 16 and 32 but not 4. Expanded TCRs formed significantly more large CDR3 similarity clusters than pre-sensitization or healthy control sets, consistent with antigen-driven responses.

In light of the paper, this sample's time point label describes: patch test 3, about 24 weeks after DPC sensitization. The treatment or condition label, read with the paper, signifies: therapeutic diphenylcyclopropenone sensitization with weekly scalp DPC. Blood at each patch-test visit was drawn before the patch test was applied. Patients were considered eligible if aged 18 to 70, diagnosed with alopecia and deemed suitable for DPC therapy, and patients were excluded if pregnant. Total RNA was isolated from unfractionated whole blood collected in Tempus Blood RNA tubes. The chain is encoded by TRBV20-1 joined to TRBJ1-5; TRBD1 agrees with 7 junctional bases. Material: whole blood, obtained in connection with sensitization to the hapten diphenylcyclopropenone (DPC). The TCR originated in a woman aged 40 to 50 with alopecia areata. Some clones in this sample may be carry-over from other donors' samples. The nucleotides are TGCAGTGCAAGAAACAGGGGACAGCCCCAGCATTTT. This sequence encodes CSARNRGQPQHF.